This paragraph reports one TCR beta chain. Its cognate antigen is unknown. There were roughly 0.9-11 million cryopreserved PBMC in the samples before DNA extraction. The data stem from a study of long-term antiretroviral therapy in people with HIV. The CDR3 runs 14 residues. CDR1 and CDR2 (germline): SQVTM, ANQGSEA. The V gene lost 6 bases and the J gene lost 0 bases, with 15 bases spanning the gap. Sequencing used immunoSEQ v3.0 at survey level. Sequencing was performed with immunoSEQ multiplex PCR; in TCRdb, only in-frame clones are kept and a portion is missing. The profile shows approximately 22,000 clones, around 83% of them singletons. Study-level results: Neither ART adherence, viral resistance nor therapy changes were documented. An increase in diversity followed ART, yet levels stayed below transplant donor controls.

The specimen was unsorted PBMCs, collected 3 years after starting antiretroviral therapy. The V and J genes are TRBV29-1 and TRBJ2-7; weak D call: TRBD2 (6 bases). This receptor was identified in a man aged 50-59 years with HIV. The CDR3 nucleotides are TGCAGCGTGATTCGGGACTTGAGCTCCTACGAGCAGTACTTC. Translating gives CSVIRDLSSYEQYF.